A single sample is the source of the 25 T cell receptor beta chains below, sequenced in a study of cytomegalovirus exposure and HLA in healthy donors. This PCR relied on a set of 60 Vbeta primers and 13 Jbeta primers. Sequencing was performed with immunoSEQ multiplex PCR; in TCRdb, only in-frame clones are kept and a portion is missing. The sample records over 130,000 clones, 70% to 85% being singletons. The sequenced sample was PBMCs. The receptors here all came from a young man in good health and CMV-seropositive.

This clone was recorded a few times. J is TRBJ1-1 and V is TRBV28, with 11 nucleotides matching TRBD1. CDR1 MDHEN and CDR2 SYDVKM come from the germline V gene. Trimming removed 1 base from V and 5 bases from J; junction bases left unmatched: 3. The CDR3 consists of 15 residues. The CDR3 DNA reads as TGTGCCAGCAGTTTATTGGACAGGGGGCGAACTGAAGCTTTCTTT. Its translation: CASSLLDRGRTEAFF. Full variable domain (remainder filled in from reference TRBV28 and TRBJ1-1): DVKVTQSSRYLVKRTGEKVFLECVQDMDHENMFWYRQDPGLGLRLIYFSYDVKMKEKGDIPEGYSVSREKKERFSLILESASTNQTSMYLCASSLLDRGRTEAFFGQGTRLTVV.

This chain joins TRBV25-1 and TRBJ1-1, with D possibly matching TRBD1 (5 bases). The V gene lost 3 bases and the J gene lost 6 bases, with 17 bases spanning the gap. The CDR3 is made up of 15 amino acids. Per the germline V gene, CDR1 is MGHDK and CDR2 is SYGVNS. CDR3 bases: TGTGCCAGCAGTGACCCTTCTCGGGGGGGTGCTGAAGCTTTCTTT. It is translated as CASSDPSRGGAEAFF. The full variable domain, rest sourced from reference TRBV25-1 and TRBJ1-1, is EADIYQTPRYLVIGTGKKITLECSQTMGHDKMYWYQQDPGMELHLIHYSYGVNSTEKGDLSSESTVSRIRTEHFPLTLESARPSHTSQYLCASSDPSRGGAEAFFGQGTRLTVV.

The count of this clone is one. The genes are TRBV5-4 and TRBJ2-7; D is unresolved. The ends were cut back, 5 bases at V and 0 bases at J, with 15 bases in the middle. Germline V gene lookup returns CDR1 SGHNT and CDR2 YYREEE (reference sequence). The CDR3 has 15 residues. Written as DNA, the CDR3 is TGTGCCAGCAGGCCTTACGGGTTGAGCTCCTACGAGCAGTACTTC. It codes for CASRPYGLSSYEQYF.

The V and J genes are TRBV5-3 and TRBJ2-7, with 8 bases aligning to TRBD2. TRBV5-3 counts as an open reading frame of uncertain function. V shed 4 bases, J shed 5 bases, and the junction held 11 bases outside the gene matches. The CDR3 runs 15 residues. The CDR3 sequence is CARSPGLAGEDEQYF. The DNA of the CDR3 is TGTGCCAGAAGCCCAGGACTAGCAGGTGAGGACGAGCAGTACTTC.

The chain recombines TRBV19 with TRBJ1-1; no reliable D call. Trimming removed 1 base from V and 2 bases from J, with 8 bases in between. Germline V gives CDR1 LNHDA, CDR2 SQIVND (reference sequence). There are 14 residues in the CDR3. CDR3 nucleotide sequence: TGTGCCAGTAGTATAGCGGGTACAAACACTGAAGCTTTCTTT. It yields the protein CASSIAGTNTEAFF.

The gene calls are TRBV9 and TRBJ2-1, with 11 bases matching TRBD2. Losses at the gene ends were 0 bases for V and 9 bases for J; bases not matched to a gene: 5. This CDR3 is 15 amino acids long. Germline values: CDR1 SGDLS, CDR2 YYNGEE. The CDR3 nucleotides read TGTGCCAGCAGCGTAGGTAGCGGGGGGGCCCCTGAGCAGTTCTTC. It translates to CASSVGSGGAPEQFF.

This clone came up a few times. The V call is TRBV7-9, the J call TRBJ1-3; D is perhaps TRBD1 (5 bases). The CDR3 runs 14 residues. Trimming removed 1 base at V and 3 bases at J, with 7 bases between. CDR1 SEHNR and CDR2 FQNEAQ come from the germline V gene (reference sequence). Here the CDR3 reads CASSLGGDGNTIYF. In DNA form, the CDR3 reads TGTGCCAGCAGCTTAGGGGGGGATGGAAACACCATATATTTT.

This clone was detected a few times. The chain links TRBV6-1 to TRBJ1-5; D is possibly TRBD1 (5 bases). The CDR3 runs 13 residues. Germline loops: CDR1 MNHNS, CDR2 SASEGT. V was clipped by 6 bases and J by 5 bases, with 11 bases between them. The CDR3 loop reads CASRTREDQPQHF. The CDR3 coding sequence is TGTGCCAGCAGAACCAGGGAGGATCAGCCCCAGCATTTT.

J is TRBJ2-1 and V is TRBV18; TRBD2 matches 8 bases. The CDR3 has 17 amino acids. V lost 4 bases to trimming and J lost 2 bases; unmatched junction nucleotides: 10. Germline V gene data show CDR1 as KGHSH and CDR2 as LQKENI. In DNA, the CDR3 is TGTGCCAGCTCACTTGGCGGGCGGACTAGCACCTACAATGAGCAGTTCTTC. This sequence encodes CASSLGGRTSTYNEQFF.

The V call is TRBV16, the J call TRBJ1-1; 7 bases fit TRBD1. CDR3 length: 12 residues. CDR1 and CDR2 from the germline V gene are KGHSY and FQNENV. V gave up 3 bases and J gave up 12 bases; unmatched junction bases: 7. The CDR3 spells CASSHYGQDTFF. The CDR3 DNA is TGTGCCAGCAGCCATTATGGACAGGACACTTTCTTT. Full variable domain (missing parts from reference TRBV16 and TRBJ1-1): GEEVAQTPKHLVRGEGQKAKLYCAPIKGHSYVFWYQQVLKNEFKFLISFQNENVFDETGMPKERFSAKCLPNSPCSLEIQATKLEDSAVYFCASSHYGQDTFFGQGTRLTVV.

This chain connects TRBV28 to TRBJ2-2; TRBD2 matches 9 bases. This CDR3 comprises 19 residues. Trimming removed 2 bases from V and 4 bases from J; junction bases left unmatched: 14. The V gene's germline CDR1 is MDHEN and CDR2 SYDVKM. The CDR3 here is CASSLPVYAGGPVTGELFF. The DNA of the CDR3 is TGTGCCAGCAGTTTACCAGTCTATGCGGGAGGGCCCGTCACCGGGGAGCTGTTTTTT.

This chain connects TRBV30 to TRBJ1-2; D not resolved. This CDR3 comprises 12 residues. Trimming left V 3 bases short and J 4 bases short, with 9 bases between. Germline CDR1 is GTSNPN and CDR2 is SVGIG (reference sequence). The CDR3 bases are TGTGCCTGGAGGATCAGTCCCTATGGCTACACCTTC. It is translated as CAWRISPYGYTF.

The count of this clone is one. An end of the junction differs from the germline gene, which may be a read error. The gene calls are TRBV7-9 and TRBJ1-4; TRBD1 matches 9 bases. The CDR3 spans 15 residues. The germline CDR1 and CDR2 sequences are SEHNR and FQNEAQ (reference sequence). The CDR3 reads CSSSLATGGGEKLFF. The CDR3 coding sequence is TGTTCCAGCAGCTTAGCGACAGGGGGAGGAGAAAAACTGTTTTTT. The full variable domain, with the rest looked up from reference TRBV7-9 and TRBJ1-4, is DTGVSQNPRHKITKRGQNVTFRCDPISEHNRLYWYRQTLGQGPEFLTYFQNEAQLEKSRLLSDRFSAERPKGSFSTLEIQRTEQGDSAMYLCSSSLATGGGEKLFFGSGTQLSVL.

CDR3 amino acids: CASSPNRAGGSISYNEQFF. CDR3 DNA: TGTGCCAGCTCACCAAACCGAGCGGGGGGTTCAATCTCCTACAATGAGCAGTTCTTC. The chain employs TRBV18 and TRBJ2-1; 9 nucleotides line up with TRBD2. This CDR3 spans 19 amino acids. The J segment lost 0 bases and the V segment lost 2 bases, leaving 11 bases of the junction unmatched. Germline CDR1 reads KGHSH; CDR2 reads LQKENI.

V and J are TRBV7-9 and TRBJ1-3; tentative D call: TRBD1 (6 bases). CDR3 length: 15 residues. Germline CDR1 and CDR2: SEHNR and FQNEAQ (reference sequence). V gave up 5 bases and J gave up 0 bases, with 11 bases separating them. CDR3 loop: CASSPRDISGNTIYF. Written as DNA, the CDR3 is TGTGCCAGCAGCCCCCGGGACATCTCTGGAAACACCATATATTTT.

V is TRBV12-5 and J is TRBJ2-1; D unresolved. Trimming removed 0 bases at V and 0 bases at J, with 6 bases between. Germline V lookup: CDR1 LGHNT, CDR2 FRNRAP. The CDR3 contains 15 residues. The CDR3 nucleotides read TGTGCTAGTGGTTTGGTGCCTATCTCCTACAATGAGCAGTTCTTC. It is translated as CASGLVPISYNEQFF.

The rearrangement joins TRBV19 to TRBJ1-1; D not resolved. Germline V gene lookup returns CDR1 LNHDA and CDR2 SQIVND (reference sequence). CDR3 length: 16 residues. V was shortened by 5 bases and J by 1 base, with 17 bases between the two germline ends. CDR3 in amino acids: CASSPRVSRRNTEAFF. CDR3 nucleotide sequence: TGTGCCAGTAGTCCCCGGGTATCCCGTCGGAACACTGAAGCTTTCTTT.

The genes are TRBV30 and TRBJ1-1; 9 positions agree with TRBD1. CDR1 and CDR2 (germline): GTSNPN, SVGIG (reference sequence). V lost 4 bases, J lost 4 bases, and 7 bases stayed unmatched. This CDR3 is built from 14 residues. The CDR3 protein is CAWNSGTGSTEAFF. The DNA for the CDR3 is TGTGCCTGGAATTCCGGGACAGGGAGCACTGAAGCTTTCTTT.

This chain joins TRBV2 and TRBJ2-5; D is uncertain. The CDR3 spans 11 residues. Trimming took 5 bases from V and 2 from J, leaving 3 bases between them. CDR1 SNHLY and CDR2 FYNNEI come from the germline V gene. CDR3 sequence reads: CASSPQETQYF. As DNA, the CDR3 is TGTGCCAGCAGTCCTCAAGAGACCCAGTACTTC.

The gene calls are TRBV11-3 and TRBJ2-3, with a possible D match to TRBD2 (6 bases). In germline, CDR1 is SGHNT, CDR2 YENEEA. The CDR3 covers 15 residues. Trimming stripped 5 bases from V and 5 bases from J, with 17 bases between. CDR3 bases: TGTGCCAGCAGCGCCCGGGACTCCCCCGGAGATACGCAGTATTTT. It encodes CASSARDSPGDTQYF.

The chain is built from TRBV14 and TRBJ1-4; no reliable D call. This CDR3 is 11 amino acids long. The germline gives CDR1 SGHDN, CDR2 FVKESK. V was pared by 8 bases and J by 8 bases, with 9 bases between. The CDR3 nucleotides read TGTGCCAGCCTAGGTCCGGAAAAACTGTTTTTT. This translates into CASLGPEKLFF.

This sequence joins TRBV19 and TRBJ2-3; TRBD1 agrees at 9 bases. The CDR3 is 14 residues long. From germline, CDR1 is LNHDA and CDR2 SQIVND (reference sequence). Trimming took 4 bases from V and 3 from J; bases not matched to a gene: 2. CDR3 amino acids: CASSTGQGTDTQYF. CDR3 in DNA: TGTGCCAGTAGTACGGGACAGGGAACAGATACGCAGTATTTT.

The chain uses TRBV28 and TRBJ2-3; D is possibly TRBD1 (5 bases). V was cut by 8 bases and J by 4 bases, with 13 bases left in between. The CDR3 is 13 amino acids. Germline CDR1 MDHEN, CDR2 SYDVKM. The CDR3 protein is CASGQGPSDTQYF. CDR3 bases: TGTGCCAGCGGGCAGGGCCCCTCAGATACGCAGTATTTT.

The CDR3, as DNA: TGTGCCAGTAGTATAGAGGGGAGAGAAGATACGCAGTATTTT. Its translation is CASSIEGREDTQYF. V usage is TRBV19 and J usage is TRBJ2-3, with D possibly matching TRBD2 (5 bases). V was cut by 0 bases and J by 5 bases, with 9 bases left in between. CDR1 and CDR2 (germline): LNHDA, SQIVND (reference sequence). The CDR3 covers 14 residues.

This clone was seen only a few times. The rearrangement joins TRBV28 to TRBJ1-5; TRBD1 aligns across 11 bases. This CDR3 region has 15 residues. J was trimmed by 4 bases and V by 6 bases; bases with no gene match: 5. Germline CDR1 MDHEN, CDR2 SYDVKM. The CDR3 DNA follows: TGTGCCAGCAGCTCGGGGACAGGGGGAAATCAGCCCCAGCATTTT. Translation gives CASSSGTGGNQPQHF.